Following are 21 T cell receptor beta chains from one sample sequenced in a study of PD-L1 blockade in urothelial cancer. Only in-frame clones appear in the TCRdb table, and some are missing; sequencing was by immunoSEQ multiplex PCR. The sample holds around 53,000 clones, nearly 85% seen once. The sample consisted of PBMCs, taken around atezolizumab (anti-PD-L1) treatment. The receptors stem from a man aged 40-49 years with urothelial cancer.

This CDR3 reads CASSLNRGRLSGELFF. The CDR3 nucleotides are TGTGCCAGCAGCTTAAACAGGGGGCGTTTATCCGGGGAGCTGTTTTTT. The chain uses TRBV7-8 and TRBJ2-2; TRBD1 agrees at 9 bases. The CDR3 covers 16 residues. After removal of 2 bases from V and 6 bases from J, the junction contained 7 bases not matched to a gene. Germline CDR1 and CDR2: SGHVS and FQNEAQ.

The chain combines TRBV18 with TRBJ1-4, with D tentatively TRBD1 (5 bases). Trimming cost V 4 bases and J 6 bases, with 21 bases left between them. Germline loops: CDR1 KGHSH, CDR2 LQKENI. The CDR3 extends over 17 amino acids. The CDR3 sequence is CASSLTYLAQGDEKLFF. CDR3 DNA sequence: TGTGCCAGCTCACTCACTTACCTCGCGCAGGGTGATGAAAAACTGTTTTTT.

This clone was seen only once. The chain joins TRBV2 to TRBJ2-1; 8 bases map to TRBD1. The V gene end was trimmed by 6 bases and the J gene end by 6 bases; junction bases not matched to a gene: 4. CDR1 SNHLY and CDR2 FYNNEI come from the germline V gene. The CDR3 totals 13 residues. This CDR3 reads CASRVGTGNEQFF. The DNA of the CDR3 is TGTGCCAGCAGAGTCGGGACAGGCAATGAGCAGTTCTTC. Drawing the rest from reference TRBV2 and TRBJ2-1, the complete variable domain is EPEVTQTPSHQVTQMGQEVILRCVPISNHLYFYWYRQILGQKVEFLVSFYNNEISEKSEIFDDQFSVERPDGSNFTLKIRSTKLEDSAMYFCASRVGTGNEQFFGPGTRLTVL.

The V and J genes are TRBV28 and TRBJ2-5; 9 bases align to TRBD1. The CDR3 loop spans 17 amino acids. The trim removed 2 bases at V and 2 bases at J, leaving 9 bases unmatched. Germline V gives CDR1 MDHEN, CDR2 SYDVKM. CDR3: CASSLTGPGQGQETQYF. The CDR3 DNA sequence: TGTGCCAGCAGTTTAACGGGGCCGGGACAGGGACAAGAGACCCAGTACTTC.

The V call is TRBV7-3, the J call TRBJ2-2; no reliable D call. The V end lost 5 bases, the J end lost 3 bases, and 7 bases lay between the germline ends. This CDR3 is 13 amino acids long. The germline V gene has CDR1 SGHTA and CDR2 FQGTGA. The CDR3 region has the DNA TGTGCCAGCAGCCCAGGTCACACCGGGGAGCTGTTTTTT. It specifies CASSPGHTGELFF.

The chain joins TRBV2 to TRBJ2-1; D may be TRBD1 (6 bases). The CDR3 consists of 14 residues. Germline V gives CDR1 SNHLY, CDR2 FYNNEI. The V and J ends lost 2 bases and 8 bases respectively, with 13 bases between them. The CDR3 loop is CASSERMGADEQFF. The CDR3 nucleotides are TGTGCCAGCAGTGAAAGAATGGGGGCAGATGAGCAGTTCTTC.

This chain links TRBV6-6 with TRBJ1-1; D ambiguous. The CDR3 is 12 amino acids. V was shortened by 8 bases and J by 5 bases, with 12 bases between the two germline ends. CDR1 and CDR2 (germline): MNHNY, SVGAGI (reference sequence). As DNA, the CDR3 is TGTGCCAGCGCGCTCTTGTCGACTGAAGCTTTCTTT. Protein product: CASALLSTEAFF.

J is TRBJ2-1 and V is TRBV19; 10 bases are shared with TRBD1. Trimming took 0 bases from V and 4 from J; bases not matched to a gene: 9. The germline CDR1 and CDR2 sequences are LNHDA and SQIVND (reference sequence). The CDR3 has 18 residues. This CDR3 is CASSIDRFGQGGYNEQFF. The CDR3 bases are TGTGCCAGTAGTATAGACCGGTTTGGACAGGGGGGGTACAATGAGCAGTTCTTC.

V gene TRBV28 combines with J gene TRBJ2-7, with D possibly matching TRBD2 (6 bases). The germline V gene has CDR1 MDHEN and CDR2 SYDVKM. This CDR3 is 14 amino acids long. V lost 1 base and J 0 bases, leaving 7 bases between the germline ends. CDR3 amino acids: CASSLSGSSYEQYF. The DNA for the CDR3 is TGTGCCAGCAGTTTATCCGGGAGCTCCTACGAGCAGTACTTC.

This clone has a handful of counts. The chain recombines TRBV5-4 with TRBJ2-1; a possible D gene is TRBD2 (5 bases). The V gene lost 5 bases and the J gene lost 6 bases, with 12 bases spanning the gap. Germline CDR1 and CDR2: SGHNT and YYREEE (reference sequence). There are 13 residues in the CDR3. CDR3 in DNA: TGTGCCAGCAGTTCCCGGGCGGGCAATGAGCAGTTCTTC. As protein: CASSSRAGNEQFF.

The chain uses TRBV7-9 and TRBJ1-4; 9 bases agree with TRBD1. The V gene end was trimmed by 7 bases and the J gene end by 8 bases; junction bases not matched to a gene: 8. The CDR3 is 14 residues long. Germline loops: CDR1 SEHNR, CDR2 FQNEAQ (reference sequence). The CDR3 reads CASTLTGGQEKLFF. For the CDR3, the DNA is TGTGCCAGCACTTTGACAGGGGGACAGGAAAAACTGTTTTTT.

This clone was observed once. This chain uses TRBV27 with TRBJ1-1; D perhaps matches TRBD1 (5 bases). Germline V gives CDR1 MNHEY, CDR2 SMNVEV (reference sequence). This CDR3 contains 14 residues. The V end lost 2 bases, the J end lost 7 bases, and 14 bases lay between the germline ends. The CDR3: CASSLGGYRGEAFF. The CDR3 DNA is TGTGCCAGCAGTTTAGGGGGGTATAGAGGTGAAGCTTTCTTT.

V usage is TRBV10-3 and J usage is TRBJ2-2; 12 bases align to TRBD2. V gave up 1 base and J gave up 5 bases; unmatched junction bases: 2. This CDR3 region has 16 residues. Germline CDR1 and CDR2: ENHRY and SYGVKD. The CDR3 reads CAISELGTSGTGELFF. The CDR3 bases are TGTGCCATCAGTGAGTTGGGGACTAGCGGGACCGGGGAGCTGTTTTTT.

This rearrangement joins TRBV2 to TRBJ2-7, with TRBD1 as a possible D gene (6 bases). The V end was cut by 5 bases, the J end by 2 bases, with 16 bases between. The CDR3 spans 15 residues. The germline V gene encodes CDR1 SNHLY and CDR2 FYNNEI. The CDR3 region is CASSLGPGQTYEQYF. The CDR3 DNA reads as TGTGCCAGCAGTTTGGGACCCGGACAGACCTACGAGCAGTACTTC.

This clone came up a few times. The chain couples TRBV18 to TRBJ1-2; D is ambiguous. The CDR3 contains 14 residues. Trimming removed 1 base at V and 8 bases at J, with 14 bases between. Germline V gene sequence: CDR1 KGHSH, CDR2 LQKENI. CDR3: CASSPLTRAGGYTF. As DNA, the CDR3 is TGTGCCAGCTCACCACTTACAAGGGCGGGCGGCTACACCTTC.

V usage is TRBV7-8 and J usage is TRBJ2-2, with 9 positions matching TRBD1. V gave up 3 bases and J gave up 7 bases; unmatched junction bases: 3. The CDR3 has 14 amino acids. Germline loops: CDR1 SGHVS, CDR2 FQNEAQ. CDR3 loop: CASSFRTGVGELFF. CDR3 bases: TGTGCCAGCAGCTTCAGGACAGGGGTCGGGGAGCTGTTTTTT.

V gene TRBV5-8 combines with J gene TRBJ2-3; TRBD2 matches 7 bases. The CDR3 has 16 residues. Germline CDR1 is SGHTS and CDR2 is YDEGEE. J gave up 1 base and V 1 base, and 6 bases lay outside the gene matches. The CDR3 reads CASSLLGLAGTDTQYF. The CDR3 DNA reads TGTGCCAGCAGCTTGCTTGGTCTAGCGGGCACAGATACGCAGTATTTT.

This clone was recorded only once. The J gene is TRBJ2-5, the V gene TRBV28, with TRBD2 as a possible D gene (5 bases). In germline, CDR1 is MDHEN, CDR2 SYDVKM. Trimming pared 2 bases from V and 0 bases from J, leaving 16 bases between. This CDR3 is 17 amino acids long. CDR3 sequence reads: CASSLGPGEPYQETQYF. The CDR3 DNA reads as TGTGCCAGCAGTTTAGGGCCCGGGGAACCATACCAAGAGACCCAGTACTTC.

A word on this clone: At one end the junction does not follow the germline gene, possibly because of a read error. In nucleotides, the CDR3 is TGTGCCAGCAGCCTCGGTAGCTCCCACGAGCAGTACTTC. This gives the protein CASSLGSSHEQYF. This rearrangement joins TRBV27 to TRBJ2-7; D is unresolved. Germline CDR1 and CDR2: MNHEY and SMNVEV (reference sequence). This CDR3 comprises 13 residues.

V usage is TRBV28 and J usage is TRBJ2-2; TRBD2 matches at 8 bases. Germline V gene lookup returns CDR1 MDHEN and CDR2 SYDVKM. The V segment lost 3 bases and the J segment 0 bases; nucleotides outside the gene matches: 15. The CDR3 covers 20 residues. The CDR3 nucleotides are TGTGCCAGCAGTTTGTCCCGATGGCGGGAGGTCGTAACGAACACCGGGGAGCTGTTTTTT. This sequence encodes CASSLSRWREVVTNTGELFF.

The rearrangement links TRBV9 to TRBJ2-1; 12 bases are shared with TRBD1. The junction had 12 bases not matched to a gene; V was cut back by 2 bases and J by 0 bases. The CDR3 sequence is 20 residues long. Per the germline V gene, CDR1 is SGDLS and CDR2 is YYNGEE. This CDR3 is CASSVGTGGVPFSSYNEQFF. CDR3 nucleotides: TGTGCCAGCAGCGTGGGGACAGGGGGCGTTCCGTTTAGCTCCTACAATGAGCAGTTCTTC.